This is a list of T cell receptor beta chains from one sample in a study of T cell repertoires in cytomegalovirus infection. A single record per CDR3 protein comes from TCRdb applying MiXCR to the reads. The profile shows approximately 990,000 distinct CDR3 sequences, 30% to 40% of them singletons. These TCRs are of unknown antigen specificity. This material consisted of cultured CD8+ T cells from PBMCs, taken from culture after CMV antigen stimulation. The receptors here all came from a human donor in good health (CMV status not recorded). Some clones in this sample may be carry-over from other donors' samples. Each CDR3 is given with its conserved first and last residue. The D gene is left open where the match is weak. Where a row states a size, it is once, few, many or the class of an expanded clone; other rows omit it.

>TRBJ1-5|-|TRBV19|-
TGTGCCAGTAGGGAATGGGGTCAGCCCCAGCATTTT
CASREWGQPQHF
>TRBJ2-1|TRBD2|TRBV19|few
TGTGCCAGTAGTCACTATAGCGGGGGGTACAATGAGCAGTTCTTC
CASSHYSGGYNEQFF
>TRBJ1-5|TRBD1|TRBV5-1|-
TGCGCCAGCCCGGTTGGGACAGGGGGCAATCAGCCCCAGCATTTT
CASPVGTGGNQPQHF
>TRBJ2-3|-|TRBV27|-
TGTGCCAGCAGTTTAACAGGTGGGCGCCCCCATACGCAGTATTTT
CASSLTGGRPHTQYF
>TRBJ2-3|-|TRBV4-1|-
TGCGCCAGCAGCCAAGTCACAGGGCTTAGCACAGATACGCAGTATTTT
CASSQVTGLSTDTQYF
>TRBJ2-1|TRBD2|TRBV20-1|-
TGCAGTGCTGGCGGGGGGGGGCCGGGCAATGAGCAGTTCTTC
CSAGGGGPGNEQFF
>TRBJ1-5|-|TRBV9|-
TGTGCCAGCAGCGTAGGTATGGGGGGACAGCCCCAGCATTTT
CASSVGMGGQPQHF
>TRBJ2-1|-|TRBV28|few
TGTGCCAGCAGTTTACGCGAGGCAGGTTACAATGAGCAGTTCTTC
CASSLREAGYNEQFF
>TRBJ1-2|-|TRBV6-2/TRBV6-3|-
TGTGCCACCGGGACTTTTCCCTATGGCTACACCTTC
CATGTFPYGYTF
>TRBJ1-1|-|TRBV6-1|-
TGTGCCAGCAGAGAGAAGATGAACACTGAAGCTTTCTTT
CASREKMNTEAFF
>TRBJ2-2|-|TRBV7-9|-
TGTGCCAGCAGCTGGATACCTTCGAACACCGGGGAGCTGTTTTTT
CASSWIPSNTGELFF
>TRBJ1-6|-|TRBV5-5|-
TGTGCCAGCACCTCAAGTTTATGGACTGAGCTAAATTCACCCCTCCACTTT
CASTSSLWTELNSPLHF
>TRBJ1-3|TRBD1|TRBV4-1|few
TGCGCCAGCGGCCCAGGGGGGACTGGAAACACCATATATTTT
CASGPGGTGNTIYF